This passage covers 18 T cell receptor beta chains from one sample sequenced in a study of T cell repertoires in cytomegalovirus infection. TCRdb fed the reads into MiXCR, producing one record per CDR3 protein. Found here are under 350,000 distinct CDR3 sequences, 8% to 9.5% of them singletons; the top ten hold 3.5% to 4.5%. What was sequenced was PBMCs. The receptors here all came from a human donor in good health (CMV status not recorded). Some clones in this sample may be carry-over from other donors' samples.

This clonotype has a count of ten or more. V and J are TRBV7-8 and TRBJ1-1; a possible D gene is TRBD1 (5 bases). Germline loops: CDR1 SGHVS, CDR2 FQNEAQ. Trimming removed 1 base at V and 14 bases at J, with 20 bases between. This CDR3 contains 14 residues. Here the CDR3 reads CASSLGGTAKEEFF. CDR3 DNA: TGTGCCAGCAGCTTAGGAGGGACGGCAAAAGAGGAGTTCTTT.

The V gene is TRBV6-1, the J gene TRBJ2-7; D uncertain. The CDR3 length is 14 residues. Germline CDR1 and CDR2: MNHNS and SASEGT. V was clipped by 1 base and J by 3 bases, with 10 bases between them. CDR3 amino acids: CASSEGQVFYEQYF. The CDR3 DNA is TGTGCCAGCAGTGAAGGGCAAGTTTTCTACGAGCAGTACTTC.

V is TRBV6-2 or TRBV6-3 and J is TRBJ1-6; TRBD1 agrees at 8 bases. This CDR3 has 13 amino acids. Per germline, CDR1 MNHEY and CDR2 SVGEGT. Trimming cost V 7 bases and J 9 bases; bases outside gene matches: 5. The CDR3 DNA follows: TGTGCCAGCACCGGACAGGGCGGTTCACCCCTCCACTTT. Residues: CASTGQGGSPLHF.

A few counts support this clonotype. The CDR3: CASSFGTNNGDTGELFF. CDR3 DNA: TGTGCCAGCAGCTTCGGGACAAATAACGGGGACACCGGGGAGCTGTTTTTT. This chain joins TRBV7-3 and TRBJ2-2; D possibly corresponds to TRBD1 (6 bases). From germline, CDR1 is SGHTA and CDR2 FQGTGA. The CDR3 runs to 17 residues. V dropped 3 bases and J dropped 3 bases, with 17 bases sitting between them.

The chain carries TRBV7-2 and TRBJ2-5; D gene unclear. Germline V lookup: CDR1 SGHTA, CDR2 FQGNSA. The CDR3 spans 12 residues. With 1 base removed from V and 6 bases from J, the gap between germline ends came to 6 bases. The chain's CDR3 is CASSLVPQTQYF. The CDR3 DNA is TGTGCCAGCAGCTTAGTTCCGCAGACCCAGTACTTC.

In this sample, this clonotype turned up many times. For the CDR3, the DNA is TGTGCCAGCAGCTCTAACCGGGTCTCAGATAATTCACCCCTCCACTTT. This sequence encodes CASSSNRVSDNSPLHF. The rearrangement uses TRBV7-9 and TRBJ1-6; D unclear. The CDR3 is 16 amino acids. CDR1 SEHNR and CDR2 FQNEAQ come from the germline V gene (reference sequence). V was cut by 4 bases and J by 5 bases, with 15 bases left in between.

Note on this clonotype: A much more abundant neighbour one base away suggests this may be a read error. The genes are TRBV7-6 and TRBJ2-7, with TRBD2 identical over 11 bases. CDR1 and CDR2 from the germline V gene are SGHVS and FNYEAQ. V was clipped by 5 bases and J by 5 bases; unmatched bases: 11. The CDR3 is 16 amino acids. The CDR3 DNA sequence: TGTGCCAGCAGCGTATTGGGTAGCGGGAGGGTGAACGAGCAGTACTTC. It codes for CASSVLGSGRVNEQYF.

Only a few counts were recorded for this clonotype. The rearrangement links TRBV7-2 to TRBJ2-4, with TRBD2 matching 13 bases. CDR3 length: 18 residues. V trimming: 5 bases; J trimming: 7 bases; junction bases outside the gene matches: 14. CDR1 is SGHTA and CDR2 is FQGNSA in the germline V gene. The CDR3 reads CASSMGWGGTSGTNIQYF. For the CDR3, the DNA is TGTGCCAGCAGCATGGGCTGGGGGGGGACTAGCGGGACCAACATTCAGTACTTC.

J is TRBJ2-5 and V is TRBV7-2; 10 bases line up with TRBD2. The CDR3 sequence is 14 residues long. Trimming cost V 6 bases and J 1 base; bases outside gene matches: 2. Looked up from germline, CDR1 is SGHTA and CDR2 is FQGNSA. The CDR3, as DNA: TGTGCCAGCAGTCCTAGCGGGGGCCAAGAGACCCAGTACTTC. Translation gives CASSPSGGQETQYF.

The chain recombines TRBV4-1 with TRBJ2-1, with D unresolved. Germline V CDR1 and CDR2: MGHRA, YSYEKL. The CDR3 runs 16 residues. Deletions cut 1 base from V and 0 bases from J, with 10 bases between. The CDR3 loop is CASSQGGDFSYNEQFF. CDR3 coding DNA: TGCGCCAGCAGCCAAGGTGGGGATTTCTCCTACAATGAGCAGTTCTTC.

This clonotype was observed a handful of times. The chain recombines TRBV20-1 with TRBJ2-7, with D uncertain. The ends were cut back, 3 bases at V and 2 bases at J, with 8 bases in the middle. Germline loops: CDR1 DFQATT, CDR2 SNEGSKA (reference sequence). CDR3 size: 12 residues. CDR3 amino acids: CSASGNPYEQYF. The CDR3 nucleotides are TGCAGTGCTAGCGGCAACCCCTACGAGCAGTACTTC.

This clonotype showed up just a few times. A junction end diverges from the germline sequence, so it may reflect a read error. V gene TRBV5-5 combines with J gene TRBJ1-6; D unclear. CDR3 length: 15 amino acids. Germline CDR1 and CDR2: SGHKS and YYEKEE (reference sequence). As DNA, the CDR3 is TGTGCCAGCGGCTTTACAAATGACCGAAATTCACCCCTCCACTTT. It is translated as CASGFTNDRNSPLHF.

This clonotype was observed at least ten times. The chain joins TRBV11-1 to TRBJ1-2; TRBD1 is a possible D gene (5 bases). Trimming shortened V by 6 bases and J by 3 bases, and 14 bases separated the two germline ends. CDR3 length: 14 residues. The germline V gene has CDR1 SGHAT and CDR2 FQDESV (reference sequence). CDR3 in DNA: TGTGCCAGCAGTTCTTCCGGGACGTACTATGGCTACACCTTC. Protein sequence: CASSSSGTYYGYTF.

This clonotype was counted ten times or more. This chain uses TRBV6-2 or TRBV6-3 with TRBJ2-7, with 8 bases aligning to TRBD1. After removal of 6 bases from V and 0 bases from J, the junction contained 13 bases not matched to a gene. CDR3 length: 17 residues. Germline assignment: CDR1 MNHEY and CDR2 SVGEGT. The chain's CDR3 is CASRRGQVGDSSYEQYF. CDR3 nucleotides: TGTGCCAGCAGACGGGGACAGGTCGGCGACAGCTCCTACGAGCAGTACTTC.

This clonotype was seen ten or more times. The CDR3 spells CASSTRSGGAETQYF. The CDR3 coding sequence is TGTGCCAGCAGCACTCGTAGCGGGGGGGCGGAGACCCAGTACTTC. The chain recombines TRBV7-2 with TRBJ2-5; 11 positions agree with TRBD2. J was trimmed by 5 bases and V by 5 bases; bases with no gene match: 7. CDR1 is SGHTA, CDR2 FQGNSA, per germline. The CDR3 is 15 residues long.

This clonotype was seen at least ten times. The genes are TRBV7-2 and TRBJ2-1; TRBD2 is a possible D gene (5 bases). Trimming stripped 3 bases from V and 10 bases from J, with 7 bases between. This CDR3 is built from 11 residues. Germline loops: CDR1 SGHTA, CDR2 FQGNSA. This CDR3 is CASSFRREQFF. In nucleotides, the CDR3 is TGTGCCAGCAGCTTCCGGAGGGAGCAGTTCTTC.

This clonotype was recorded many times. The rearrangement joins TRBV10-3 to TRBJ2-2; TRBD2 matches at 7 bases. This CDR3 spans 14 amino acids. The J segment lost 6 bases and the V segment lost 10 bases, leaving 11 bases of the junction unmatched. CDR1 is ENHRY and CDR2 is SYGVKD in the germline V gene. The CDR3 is CATWGTTPSGELFF. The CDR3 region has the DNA TGTGCCACCTGGGGGACTACCCCCTCCGGGGAGCTGTTTTTT.

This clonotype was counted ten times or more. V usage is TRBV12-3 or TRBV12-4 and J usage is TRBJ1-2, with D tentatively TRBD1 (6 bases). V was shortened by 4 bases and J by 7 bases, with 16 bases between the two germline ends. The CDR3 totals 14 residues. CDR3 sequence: CASSSSQQGRGYTF. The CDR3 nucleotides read TGTGCCAGCAGTTCCTCCCAACAGGGCCGTGGCTACACCTTC.